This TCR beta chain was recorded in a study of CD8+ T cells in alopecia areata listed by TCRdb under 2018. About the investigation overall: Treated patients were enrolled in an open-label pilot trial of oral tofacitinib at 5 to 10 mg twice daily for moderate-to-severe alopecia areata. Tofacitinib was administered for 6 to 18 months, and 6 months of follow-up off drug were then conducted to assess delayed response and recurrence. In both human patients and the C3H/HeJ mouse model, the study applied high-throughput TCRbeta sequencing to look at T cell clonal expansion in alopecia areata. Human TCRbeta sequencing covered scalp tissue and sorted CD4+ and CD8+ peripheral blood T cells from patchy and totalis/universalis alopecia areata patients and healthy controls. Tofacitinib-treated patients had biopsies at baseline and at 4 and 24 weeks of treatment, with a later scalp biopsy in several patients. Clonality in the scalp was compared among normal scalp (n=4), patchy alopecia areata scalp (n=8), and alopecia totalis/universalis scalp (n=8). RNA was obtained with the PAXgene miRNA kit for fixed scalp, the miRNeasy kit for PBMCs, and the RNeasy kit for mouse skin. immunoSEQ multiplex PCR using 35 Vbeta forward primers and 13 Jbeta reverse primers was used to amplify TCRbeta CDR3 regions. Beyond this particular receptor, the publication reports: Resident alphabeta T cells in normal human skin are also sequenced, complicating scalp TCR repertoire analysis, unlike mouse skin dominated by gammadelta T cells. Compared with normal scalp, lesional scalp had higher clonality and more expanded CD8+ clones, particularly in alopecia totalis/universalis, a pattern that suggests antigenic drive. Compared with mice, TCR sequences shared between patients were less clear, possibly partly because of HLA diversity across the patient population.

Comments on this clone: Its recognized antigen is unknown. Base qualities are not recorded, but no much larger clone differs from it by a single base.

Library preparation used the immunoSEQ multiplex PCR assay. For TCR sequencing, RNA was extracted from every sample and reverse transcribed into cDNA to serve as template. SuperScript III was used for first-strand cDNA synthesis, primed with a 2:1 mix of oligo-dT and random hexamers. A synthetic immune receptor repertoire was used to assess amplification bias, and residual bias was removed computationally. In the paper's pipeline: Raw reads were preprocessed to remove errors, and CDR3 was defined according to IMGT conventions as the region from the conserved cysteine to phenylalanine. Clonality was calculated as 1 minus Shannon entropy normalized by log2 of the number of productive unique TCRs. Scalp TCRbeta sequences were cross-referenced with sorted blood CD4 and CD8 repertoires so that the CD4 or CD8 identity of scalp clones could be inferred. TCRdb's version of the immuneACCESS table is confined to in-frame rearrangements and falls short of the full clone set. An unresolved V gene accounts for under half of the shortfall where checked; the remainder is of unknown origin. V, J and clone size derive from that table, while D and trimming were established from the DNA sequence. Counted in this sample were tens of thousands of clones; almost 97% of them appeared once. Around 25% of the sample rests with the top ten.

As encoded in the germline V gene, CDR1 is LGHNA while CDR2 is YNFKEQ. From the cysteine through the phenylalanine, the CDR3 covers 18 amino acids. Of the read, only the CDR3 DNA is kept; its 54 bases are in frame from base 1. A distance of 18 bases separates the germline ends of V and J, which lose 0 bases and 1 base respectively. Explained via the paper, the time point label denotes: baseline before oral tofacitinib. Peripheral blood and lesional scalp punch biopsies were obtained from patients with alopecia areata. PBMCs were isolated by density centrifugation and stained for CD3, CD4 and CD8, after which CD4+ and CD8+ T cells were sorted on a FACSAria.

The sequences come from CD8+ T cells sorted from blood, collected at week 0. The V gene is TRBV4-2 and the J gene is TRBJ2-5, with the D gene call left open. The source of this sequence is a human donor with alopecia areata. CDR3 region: CASSQDVEGRKTQETQYF. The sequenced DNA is TGTGCCAGCAGCCAAGATGTTGAAGGTCGAAAGACCCAAGAGACCCAGTACTTC.